This T cell receptor beta chain is drawn from a study of blood T cell repertoires in COVID-19. At the level of the study: COVID-19 samples, acute and convalescent, were from the United States, Italy and Spain.

The CDR3 is made up of 14 amino acids. V was clipped by 7 bases and J by 4 bases, with 14 bases between them. Germline CDR1 MDHEN, CDR2 SYDVKM. As handled by the study authors: Quantification of nucleated cells was approximated via reference gene primer amplification. Sequencing was performed with immunoSEQ multiplex PCR; in TCRdb, only in-frame clones are kept and a portion is missing. The V and J calls and clone size are taken from that table; D and trimming were inferred from the DNA. The sample lists 400,000 or so clones; around 89% were seen once. The material sequenced was PBMCs or T cells enriched from blood (not recorded which). The TCR originated in a man aged 25-45 years who had recovered from COVID-19. This chain connects TRBV28 to TRBJ2-4; D remains unclear. The CDR3 protein is CASTSPPVKNIQYF. The DNA of the CDR3 is TGTGCCAGCACGTCACCACCAGTTAAAAACATTCAGTACTTC.